This TCR beta chain derives from a study of shared clonotypes between healthy human individuals. Germline CDR1 SNHLY, CDR2 FYNNEI. V was trimmed by 11 bases and J by 2 bases, leaving 10 bases between them. The CDR3 contains 13 residues. Naivety among CD8 cells was defined by CD45RO negativity and positive CCR7 selection, thereby excluding terminally differentiated effector memory CD45RA+ cells. Per the original methods: In the immunoSEQ data, sequences were junction-only and lacked quality scores, so filtering differed. Assay: immunoSEQ multiplex PCR; the TCRdb copy retains only in-frame clones and omits some. V, J and clone size derive from that table, while D and trimming were established from the DNA sequence. The sample yields roughly 2,000,000 clones, 90% to 95% seen once. As concerns this clone: What it recognizes is unknown.

Study findings and constraints: Clonotype sharing across donors was expected to vary with sequencing depth.

Sequencing input: naive CD8+ T cells from PBMCs. This TCR was recovered from a man aged 18 to 29 in good health. Some clones in this sample may be carry-over from other donors' samples. This chain joins TRBV2 and TRBJ2-6, with D unresolved. CDR3: CAGYTPGANVLTF. The CDR3, as DNA: TGTGCCGGTTACACCCCTGGGGCCAACGTCCTGACTTTC.